This T cell receptor beta chain was documented in a study of T-cell reconstitution after alpha-beta-depleted transplantation in children. Study-wide results and limits: By about two months after transplant, alpha-beta T cells reportedly arose from several hundred graft clones that had expanded.

Regarding this clonotype: Antigen specificity is unknown.

Unique molecular identifiers were built into the TCRbeta library. TCRdb reanalysed the PCR reads using MiXCR and keeps one entry per CDR3 protein. The sample lists about 900,000 distinct CDR3 sequences; about 26% were seen once. Trimming pared 11 bases from V and 1 base from J, leaving 11 bases between. There are 12 residues in the CDR3. In germline, CDR1 is LNHNV, CDR2 YYDKDF (reference sequence). This sample comprised PBMCs, mostly from graft donor cells, obtained 360 days after TCRalphabeta/CD19-depleted stem cell transplant. The rearrangement links TRBV15 to TRBJ2-5; D is tentatively TRBD1 or TRBD2 (5 bases each). The origin of this receptor is a boy in the first two years of life who had a stem cell transplant for SCID, so the T cells may come from the graft donor. The DNA for the CDR3 is TGTGCCCCACAGGAGGCCCAAGAGACCCAGTACTTC. Protein sequence: CAPQEAQETQYF.